Presented here are 24 T cell receptor beta chains from one specimen sequenced in a study of blood T cells in healthy people across ages. A second PCR of roughly 7 to 11 cycles used a sample-barcoded 5' primer and a J-beta primer mix. TCRdb re-called the 5' RACE reads through MiXCR, storing one row per CDR3 protein. The sample has about 780,000 distinct CDR3 sequences; about 26% are singletons. These data were likewise used in another study, on T cells of mothers and their children.

The specimen sequenced was blood. Receptors originate from a boy aged 5 to 17 in good health.

This clonotype has just a few counts. This sequence joins TRBV4-1 and TRBJ2-5, with TRBD2 matching over 9 bases. CDR1 and CDR2 (germline): MGHRA, YSYEKL. The CDR3 runs to 16 residues. The V and J ends lost 0 bases and 7 bases, in that order; junction bases with no gene match: 9. The CDR3 spells CASSQDRAGGLGTQYF. CDR3 DNA sequence: TGCGCCAGCAGCCAAGATCGCGCGGGGGGGCTAGGGACCCAGTACTTC.

The chain employs TRBV12-3 or TRBV12-4 and TRBJ2-1, with D perhaps TRBD1 (5 bases). The CDR3 has 14 amino acids. Trimming took 3 bases from V and 6 from J, leaving 12 bases between them. CDR3 nucleotide sequence: TGTGCCAGCAGTTTCGGGCAGGGTTTCAATGAGCAGTTCTTC. Translated, it gives CASSFGQGFNEQFF.

The rearrangement uses TRBV12-3 or TRBV12-4 and TRBJ2-1; D is undetermined. The CDR3 covers 12 residues. V dropped 5 bases and J dropped 10 bases, with 12 bases sitting between them. CDR3: CASSPLTPEQFF. DNA for the CDR3: TGTGCCAGCAGTCCGCTGACACCCGAGCAGTTCTTC.

The V call is TRBV30, the J call TRBJ2-2; D may be TRBD1 (6 bases). The ends were cut back, 2 bases at V and 6 bases at J, with 13 bases in the middle. Per germline, CDR1 GTSNPN and CDR2 SVGIG (reference sequence). The CDR3 sequence is 14 residues long. CDR3 bases: TGTGCCTGGAGTAGTACAGGGATCGCCGGGGAGCTGTTTTTT. Its translation is CAWSSTGIAGELFF.

The rearrangement links TRBV5-1 to TRBJ2-3; 9 bases are a match to TRBD2. V lost 1 base to trimming and J lost 1 base; unmatched junction nucleotides: 4. The CDR3 length is 16 residues. CDR1 and CDR2 from the germline V gene are SGHRS and YFSETQ. The CDR3 protein is CASSLTVAGGTDTQYF. CDR3 bases: TGCGCCAGCAGCTTGACGGTAGCGGGGGGCACAGATACGCAGTATTTT.

This clonotype was detected a few times. This chain joins TRBV7-6 and TRBJ2-3, with 14 bases aligning to TRBD2. This CDR3 is 17 amino acids long. Looked up from germline, CDR1 is SGHVS and CDR2 is FNYEAQ. J lost 9 bases, V lost 2 bases, and 10 bases had no gene match. CDR3 DNA: TGTGCCAGCAGCTTAAGCGCGACTAGCGGGGGGGCGTGGACGCAGTATTTT. Protein: CASSLSATSGGAWTQYF.

This clonotype was seen only a few times. The V call is TRBV5-1, the J call TRBJ2-7; TRBD2 agrees at 10 bases. V dropped 0 bases and J dropped 2; count of bases not matched to a gene: 5. Germline V gene sequence: CDR1 SGHRS, CDR2 YFSETQ. This CDR3 is 16 amino acids long. CDR3 DNA sequence: TGCGCCAGCAGCTTGGACAGCGGGGGGGCCCCCTACGAGCAGTACTTC. The encoded protein is CASSLDSGGAPYEQYF. Together with reference TRBV5-1 and TRBJ2-7, the CDR3 gives the full variable domain: KAGVTQTPRYLIKTRGQQVTLSCSPISGHRSVSWYQQTPGQGLQFLFEYFSETQRNKGNFPGRFSGRQFSNSRSEMNVSTLELGDSALYLCASSLDSGGAPYEQYFGPGTRLTVT.

The sample holds a few counts of this clonotype. One end of the junction does not line up with germline, which may come from a read error. The rearrangement links TRBV5-1 to TRBJ2-1; the match to TRBD2 covers 9 bases. CDR1 is SGHRS, CDR2 YFSETQ, per germline. This CDR3 has 15 residues. The CDR3 DNA reads as TGCGCCGGCAGCTGGGGGCTAGCGGGGTACAATGAGCAGTTCTTC. Its protein is CAGSWGLAGYNEQFF. The full variable domain, its missing parts supplied by reference TRBV5-1 and TRBJ2-1, is KAGVTQTPRYLIKTRGQQVTLSCSPISGHRSVSWYQQTPGQGLQFLFEYFSETQRNKGNFPGRFSGRQFSNSRSEMNVSTLELGDSALYLCAGSWGLAGYNEQFFGPGTRLTVL.

J is TRBJ2-5 and V is TRBV20-1, with a possible D match to TRBD1 (5 bases). V was pared by 6 bases and J by 5 bases, with 19 bases between. The CDR3 contains 14 residues. Looked up from germline, CDR1 is DFQATT and CDR2 is SNEGSKA (reference sequence). The CDR3 protein is CSARGPSGYETQYF. The CDR3 DNA sequence: TGCAGTGCAAGGGGCCCCTCGGGTTACGAGACCCAGTACTTC.

A few counts support this clonotype. The V and J genes are TRBV9 and TRBJ1-3; maybe TRBD1 (6 bases). Trimming took 0 bases from V and 0 from J, leaving 19 bases between them. Germline CDR1 and CDR2: SGDLS and YYNGEE. This CDR3 has 19 residues. The CDR3 region has the DNA TGTGCCAGCAGCGTAGAAAGTCGCGGGGGCGGCCGCTCTGGAAACACCATATATTTT. Its translation is CASSVESRGGGRSGNTIYF.

This clonotype was observed a few times. V usage is TRBV12-3 or TRBV12-4 and J usage is TRBJ1-2; D is unclear. The CDR3 is made up of 15 amino acids. The V and J ends lost 5 bases and 0 bases respectively, with 13 bases between them. CDR3 region: CASSQGSGSNYGYTF. CDR3 DNA: TGTGCCAGCAGTCAAGGGTCCGGATCTAACTATGGCTACACCTTC.

The chain carries TRBV6-5 and TRBJ1-2; maybe TRBD1 (5 bases). Germline loops: CDR1 MNHEY, CDR2 SVGAGI. The V end was cut by 4 bases, the J end by 8 bases, with 20 bases between. This CDR3 region has 15 residues. CDR3 in amino acids: CASSSPGRERGGYTF. CDR3 coding DNA: TGTGCCAGCAGTTCCCCGGGACGGGAGAGAGGCGGCTACACCTTC.

This chain links TRBV3-1 with TRBJ1-6; 11 bases are a match to TRBD1. With 1 base clipped from V and 3 bases from J, the junction kept 2 bases outside the gene matches. Germline V gives CDR1 LGHDT, CDR2 YNNKEL (reference sequence). The CDR3 spans 17 residues. The chain's CDR3 is CASSQGTGGHYNSPLHF. CDR3 DNA: TGTGCCAGCAGCCAAGGGACAGGGGGCCACTATAATTCACCCCTCCACTTT.

A few counts support this clonotype. The J gene is TRBJ2-5, the V gene TRBV28; 12 nucleotides align to TRBD1. The length of the CDR3 is 15 residues. Trimming cost V 10 bases and J 5 bases; bases outside gene matches: 11. CDR1 and CDR2 (germline): MDHEN, SYDVKM. This chain's CDR3 is CATSEWDRGRETQYF. Here the CDR3 DNA reads TGTGCCACCAGCGAATGGGACAGGGGGCGCGAGACCCAGTACTTC. Complete variable domain (other parts from reference TRBV28 and TRBJ2-5): DVKVTQSSRYLVKRTGEKVFLECVQDMDHENMFWYRQDPGLGLRLIYFSYDVKMKEKGDIPEGYSVSREKKERFSLILESASTNQTSMYLCATSEWDRGRETQYFGPGTRLLVL.

The CDR3 region is CAWRRGLAGDTQYF. The CDR3 DNA follows: TGTGCCTGGAGGAGGGGGCTAGCGGGGGATACGCAGTATTTT. The V call is TRBV30, the J call TRBJ2-3; 9 bases line up with TRBD2. Per the germline V gene, CDR1 is GTSNPN and CDR2 is SVGIG (reference sequence). Trimming at V came to 3 bases and at J to 6 bases, leaving 7 bases not matched to a gene. This CDR3 is 14 amino acids long.

The V call is TRBV10-3, the J call TRBJ2-4; 8 bases are shared with TRBD1. CDR3 length: 17 amino acids. J was trimmed by 3 bases and V by 0 bases; bases with no gene match: 7. CDR1 and CDR2 (germline): ENHRY, SYGVKD. The CDR3: CAISESPDREDKNIQYF. CDR3 sequence (DNA): TGTGCCATCAGTGAGTCCCCGGACAGGGAGGACAAAAACATTCAGTACTTC.

This clonotype has ten or more counts. The CDR3 DNA reads TGTGCCACCAGCAGAAGACTAGCGGGGGGCCACAATGAGCAGTTCTTC. It encodes CATSRRLAGGHNEQFF. The genes are TRBV15 and TRBJ2-1, with 13 bases matching TRBD2. CDR1 and CDR2 from the germline V gene are LNHNV and YYDKDF (reference sequence). The V and J ends lost 2 bases and 5 bases, in that order; junction bases with no gene match: 3. The CDR3 sequence is 16 residues long.

The genes are TRBV5-1 and TRBJ2-6; D is uncertain. This CDR3 region has 15 residues. V was trimmed by 4 bases and J by 2 bases, leaving 10 bases between them. In germline, CDR1 is SGHRS, CDR2 YFSETQ. CDR3 in DNA: TGCGCCAGCAGCGAGGACGCCCCTGGGGCCAACGTCCTGACTTTC. Protein sequence: CASSEDAPGANVLTF. Using reference TRBV5-1 and TRBJ2-6 for the parts outside the CDR3, the full variable domain is KAGVTQTPRYLIKTRGQQVTLSCSPISGHRSVSWYQQTPGQGLQFLFEYFSETQRNKGNFPGRFSGRQFSNSRSEMNVSTLELGDSALYLCASSEDAPGANVLTFGAGSRLTVL.

The chain joins TRBV28 to TRBJ2-7; 8 positions match TRBD1. V dropped 6 bases and J dropped 5; count of bases not matched to a gene: 9. The CDR3 contains 14 residues. Germline CDR1 MDHEN, CDR2 SYDVKM. The CDR3 nucleotides are TGTGCCAGCAGCCTGCCAAGGACAGGGAACGAGCAGTACTTC. Protein sequence: CASSLPRTGNEQYF.

The chain joins TRBV9 to TRBJ2-3; either TRBD1 or TRBD2 may supply D (5 bases each). Germline assignment: CDR1 SGDLS and CDR2 YYNGEE. The CDR3 contains 15 residues. V lost 0 bases, J lost 2 bases, and 10 bases lay in between. CDR3 bases: TGTGCCAGCAGCGTAGGGGACCCAAACACAGATACGCAGTATTTT. Translating it yields CASSVGDPNTDTQYF.

This sequence joins TRBV3-1 and TRBJ2-1, with a tentative D call TRBD1 (6 bases). The tail of the sequence fits TRBJ2-5 better, so the J call may be wrong. Germline-derived CDR1 and CDR2 are LGHDT and YNNKEL (reference sequence). The CDR3 sequence is 19 residues long. CDR3 coding DNA: TGTGCCAGCAGCCAAGAAAAAGCGGTGGCGGACAGAAGCCAAGAGACCCAGTACTTC. It specifies CASSQEKAVADRSQETQYF.

This chain links TRBV6-1 with TRBJ2-7, with 11 nucleotides matching TRBD1. Germline CDR1 and CDR2: MNHNS and SASEGT. V trimming: 4 bases; J trimming: 1 base; junction bases outside the gene matches: 6. This CDR3 has 16 amino acids. The CDR3 loop is CASSVSGTGGSYEQYF. The CDR3 nucleotides read TGTGCCAGCAGTGTCTCCGGGACAGGGGGGTCCTACGAGCAGTACTTC.

The rearrangement uses TRBV24-1 and TRBJ2-5, with D perhaps matching TRBD2 (5 bases). The J call is in doubt because the DNA end fits TRBJ2-1 better. Germline lookup yields CDR1 KGHDR and CDR2 SFDVKD. This CDR3 has 13 residues. The CDR3 nucleotides read TGTGCCACCAGGTCTAGCTCCCTAGATGAGCAGTTCTTC. Amino acid sequence: CATRSSSLDEQFF.

The chain combines TRBV6-4 with TRBJ2-3, with TRBD2 identical over 12 bases. The CDR3 covers 17 residues. The germline V gene encodes CDR1 MRHNA and CDR2 SNTAGT. Trimming took 0 bases from V and 1 from J; bases not matched to a gene: 2. CDR3 sequence (DNA): TGTGCCAGCAGTGACTCGACTAGCGGGGGTGGCACAGATACGCAGTATTTT. Protein product: CASSDSTSGGGTDTQYF.